The 2 T cell receptor beta chains in this list originate from one sample, sequenced in a study of early T cells in non-severe SARS-CoV-2 infection. TCRdb ran MiXCR on the 5' RACE reads and lists one entry per CDR3 protein. The sample lists 30,000 to 35,000 distinct CDR3 sequences; approximately 6.3% were seen once. Material for sequencing was whole blood. The receptors come from an adult who was a healthcare worker with PCR-confirmed SARS-CoV-2 infection or an uninfected control (not recorded which).

The V and J genes are TRBV10-1 and TRBJ2-5; 7 bases line up with TRBD1. Germline CDR1 reads WNHNN; CDR2 reads SYGVQD (reference sequence). The length of the CDR3 is 17 residues. V lost 3 bases to trimming and J lost 2 bases; unmatched junction nucleotides: 12. The CDR3 loop is CASSDPGGTGDQETQYF. The CDR3 coding sequence is TGCGCCAGCAGTGACCCTGGAGGAACAGGGGATCAAGAGACCCAGTACTTC.

Many counts were recorded for this clonotype. The chain carries TRBV28 and TRBJ2-7, with 7 nucleotides matching TRBD2. CDR3 length equals 14 residues. With 3 bases clipped from V and 3 bases from J, the junction kept 5 bases outside the gene matches. CDR1 and CDR2 (germline): MDHEN, SYDVKM. The CDR3 DNA sequence: TGTGCCAGCAGTTTCCTCGGGGGGAACTACGAGCAGTACTTC. Protein product: CASSFLGGNYEQYF.